This T cell receptor (gamma chain) was obtained from a study of fetal and pediatric gammadelta thymocytes (dated by TCRdb to between 2021 and 2024). About the investigation overall: The bulk gammadelta thymocyte repertoires, which combined previously published data with newly generated, unpublished data, were used to reinforce a single-cell study of gammadelta thymocyte development. The bulk gammadelta thymocyte repertoire set covered roughly ten subjects in total, 3 fetal thymus donors and 7 pediatric thymus donors. Bulk TCR repertoire data were included to raise the number of subjects and reinforce the CDR3 publicity analysis. The bulk gammadelta thymocyte repertoires combined unpublished data with previously published data (refs 27,28). The research as a whole found: Fetal gammadelta thymocyte repertoires were previously reported to be enriched for TRDV2, TRGV8 and TRGV9 usage, low N additions and public CDR3s compared with post-natal repertoires.

The sequencer listed for this sample is Illumina MiSeq. The original methods were these. For publicity analysis, the Vgamma9Vdelta2 and nonVgamma9Vdelta2 bulk CDR3 files were merged for each subject into one combined repertoire per subject. CDR3 publicity was scored from 0 to 19 by checking each amino acid sequence across 9 single-cell datasets and 10 bulk repertoires, using base R and dplyr. TCRdb reprocessed the public reads with the caller CATT; rows with the same DNA were merged afterwards. Here the V and J calls rest on TCRdb's processing, not on the authors' analysis. The sample contains roughly 900 gamma-chain clones, around 5% of them found a single time. Clones ranked in the top ten supply 7% to 8.5% of the sample. Staining of thymocytes was performed with Zombie NIR viability dye and with antibodies against CD3 (UCHT1), TCRgammadelta (11F2), TCRVgamma9 (IMMU360) and TCRVdelta2 (IMMU389). TRD and TRG CDR3 repertoires were generated in bulk, separately, from sorted Vgamma9Vdelta2 and nonVgamma9Vdelta2 gammadelta thymocytes obtained from human fetal and pediatric thymuses. Children undergoing cardiac surgery in Belgium were the source of the pediatric thymus tissue. The ages of the pediatric thymus donors in the study ranged between about 1 and 12 years. Thymic cell suspensions from fetal and post-natal thymuses were prepared as previously described. NonVgamma9Vdelta2 thymocytes were sorted as CD3+ gammadeltaTCR+ cells that did not have the Vgamma9+Vdelta2+ phenotype. A FACS Aria III cell sorter (BD Biosciences) was used to carry out the cell sorting.

Per the germline V gene (reference sequence), GITISATS is the CDR1 and ISYDGTV is the CDR2. The CDR3 numbers 14 residues from cysteine through phenylalanine. The kept DNA is CDR3 alone, 42 bases in frame from the first base. Relative to germline, V is missing 2 bases and J is missing 7 bases, with 11 bases of the junction outside any gene match. In its sample, this clone comes out as medium-sized (0.01 to 0.1%). Its antigen is still unknown. No much larger clone exists at a distance of one base, and base qualities are not known. The chain is made from TRGV9 and TRGJ1 or TRGJ2. The clonotype originates from a child who underwent cardiac surgery and was recorded as healthy. Material for sequencing was non-Vgamma9Vdelta2 gamma-delta T cells from the thymus. The sample's cell subset or site label, decoded: CD3+gammadeltaTCR+ thymocytes not co-expressing Vgamma9 and Vdelta2. CDR3 protein: CALWEARMGYKKLF. The DNA sequence follows: TGTGCCTTGTGGGAGGCTCGTATGGGGTATAAGAAACTCTTT.